Listed below are T cell receptor beta chains from one sample, sequenced in a study of blood T cell repertoires in COVID-19. The repertoire was sequenced with immunoSEQ multiplex PCR; TCRdb's copy has only in-frame clones and lacks some. The sample holds approximately 210,000 clones, approximately 86% seen once. The sequencing input was PBMCs or T cells enriched from blood (not recorded which). Every receptor here comes from a woman aged 45-60 years with acute COVID-19. Each CDR3 is given with its conserved first and last residue. The D gene is left open where the match is weak. Clone sizes are given selectively: once, few, many, or a class where the clone is expanded.

J: TRBJ2-7; V: TRBV28; size: .; D: .; CDR3: CASSFNIGSLSYEQYF; DNA: TGTGCCAGCAGTTTCAATATCGGTTCCCTCTCCTACGAGCAGTACTTC
J: TRBJ2-5; V: TRBV19; size: .; D: .; CDR3: CASSEDIGGETQYF; DNA: TGTGCCAGTAGTGAGGACATCGGTGGGGAGACCCAGTACTTC
J: TRBJ1-4; V: TRBV27; size: .; D: .; CDR3: CASSLTGSRGSTNEKLFF; DNA: TGTGCCAGCAGTTTAACGGGTTCAAGGGGGTCGACTAATGAAAAACTGTTTTTT
J: TRBJ1-6; V: TRBV7-9; size: once; D: TRBD1; CDR3: CASTKDRAGNSPLHF; DNA: TGTGCCAGCACCAAGGACAGGGCAGGGAATTCACCCCTCCACTTT
J: TRBJ2-3; V: TRBV18; size: .; D: TRBD1; CDR3: CASSPGTGGPDTQYF; DNA: TGTGCCAGCTCACCAGGGACAGGGGGTCCAGATACGCAGTATTTT
J: TRBJ2-7; V: TRBV28; size: .; D: TRBD2; CDR3: CASIGASGNSYEQYF; DNA: TGTGCCAGCATAGGGGCTAGCGGGAACTCCTACGAGCAGTACTTC
J: TRBJ1-1; V: TRBV9; size: few; D: TRBD1; CDR3: CASSRTGRESTEAFF; DNA: TGTGCCAGCAGTCGGACAGGGCGAGAAAGCACTGAAGCTTTCTTT
J: TRBJ1-1; V: TRBV6-5; size: .; D: .; CDR3: CASVPGSNTEAFF; DNA: TGTGCCAGCGTCCCAGGGTCGAACACTGAAGCTTTCTTT
J: TRBJ1-1; V: TRBV9; size: .; D: TRBD1; CDR3: CASSVIGRGLGTEAFF; DNA: TGTGCCAGCAGCGTAATAGGCAGGGGGCTTGGCACTGAAGCTTTCTTT
J: TRBJ2-1; V: TRBV4-3; size: .; D: .; CDR3: CASSQDFREYNEQFF; DNA: TGCGCCAGCAGCCAAGATTTCCGGGAATACAATGAGCAGTTCTTC
J: TRBJ1-5; V: TRBV10-3; size: once; D: .; CDR3: CAISEKDSSNQPQHF; DNA: TGTGCCATCAGTGAGAAGGACAGCTCCAATCAGCCCCAGCATTTT
J: TRBJ1-5; V: TRBV10-3; size: .; D: TRBD1; CDR3: CAISEQGASNQPQHF; DNA: TGTGCCATCAGTGAACAGGGGGCAAGCAATCAGCCCCAGCATTTT
J: TRBJ2-1; V: TRBV2; size: .; D: TRBD1; CDR3: CASRNDRGAYNEQFF; DNA: TGTGCCAGCCGAAACGACAGGGGGGCATACAATGAGCAGTTCTTC
J: TRBJ1-4; V: TRBV7-2; size: .; D: .; CDR3: CASRKQSGNEKLFF; DNA: TGTGCCAGCAGGAAACAATCTGGTAATGAAAAACTGTTTTTT
J: TRBJ2-6; V: TRBV7-6; size: .; D: .; CDR3: CASSLGPGFLSGANVLTF; DNA: TGTGCCAGCAGCTTGGGGCCAGGGTTTCTCTCTGGGGCCAACGTCCTGACTTTC
J: TRBJ2-1; V: TRBV18; size: .; D: TRBD2; CDR3: CASSQPGLAGGEQFF; DNA: TGTGCCAGCTCACAACCGGGACTAGCGGGAGGTGAGCAGTTCTTC
J: TRBJ2-7; V: TRBV6-6; size: .; D: TRBD1; CDR3: CASSRTRGPLSYEQYF; DNA: TGTGCCAGCAGTCGAACCAGGGGGCCCCTCTCCTACGAGCAGTACTTC
J: TRBJ1-3; V: TRBV7-2; size: .; D: TRBD1; CDR3: CASSPGQGGYGNTIYF; DNA: TGTGCCAGCAGCCCAGGACAGGGGGGTTATGGAAACACCATATATTTT
J: TRBJ2-1; V: TRBV4-1; size: .; D: TRBD2; CDR3: CASRGTSGYNEQFF; DNA: TGCGCCAGCAGGGGGACTAGCGGCTACAATGAGCAGTTCTTC
J: TRBJ2-7; V: TRBV6-1; size: .; D: .; CDR3: CASSEGRRTTRPGSYEQYF; DNA: TGTGCCAGCAGTGAAGGACGGAGGACGACTAGGCCAGGGTCCTACGAGCAGTACTTC
J: TRBJ2-7; V: TRBV9; size: .; D: .; CDR3: CASSVGGASFYEQYF; DNA: TGTGCCAGCAGCGTAGGTGGGGCTTCGTTCTACGAGCAGTACTTC
J: TRBJ1-3; V: TRBV4-1; size: .; D: .; CDR3: CASSQEGGPTSGNTIYF; DNA: TGCGCCAGCAGCCAAGAGGGAGGCCCGACCTCTGGAAACACCATATATTTT
J: TRBJ1-3; V: TRBV5-1; size: .; D: .; CDR3: CASSYGDTTTLYSGNTIYF; DNA: TGCGCCAGCAGCTATGGGGACACAACAACCCTCTACTCTGGAAACACCATATATTTT
J: TRBJ2-7; V: TRBV5-1; size: .; D: TRBD2; CDR3: CASSLAPRGGPAYEQYF; DNA: TGCGCCAGCAGCTTGGCCCCCCGGGGGGGTCCCGCCTACGAGCAGTACTTC
J: TRBJ1-1; V: TRBV30; size: .; D: .; CDR3: CAWSPPSKAFF; DNA: TGTGCCTGGAGTCCGCCGTCTAAAGCTTTCTTT
J: TRBJ2-1; V: TRBV3-1/TRBV3-2; size: .; D: TRBD2; CDR3: CASSQESPGLAGYNEQFF; DNA: TGTGCCAGCAGCCAAGAATCCCCGGGACTAGCGGGGTACAATGAGCAGTTCTTC
J: TRBJ2-5; V: TRBV29-1; size: .; D: TRBD2; CDR3: CSVDPGGGETQYF; DNA: TGCAGCGTTGATCCGGGCGGGGGGGAGACCCAGTACTTC
J: TRBJ1-2; V: TRBV28; size: .; D: .; CDR3: CASSLPGVYGYTF; DNA: TGTGCCAGCAGTTTACCAGGGGTCTATGGCTACACCTTC
J: TRBJ2-3; V: TRBV9; size: .; D: TRBD1; CDR3: CASSVGIGQGADTQYF; DNA: TGTGCCAGCAGCGTAGGAATCGGGCAGGGGGCAGATACGCAGTATTTT
J: TRBJ2-7; V: TRBV3-1/TRBV3-2; size: once; D: .; CDR3: CASSPRGAGEQYF; DNA: TGTGCCAGCAGCCCCCGCGGAGCTGGCGAGCAGTACTTC
J: TRBJ2-7; V: TRBV28; size: .; D: TRBD2; CDR3: CASSTPGLARHEQYF; DNA: TGTGCCAGCAGTACCCCGGGACTAGCTCGACACGAGCAGTACTTC
J: TRBJ2-7; V: TRBV28; size: .; D: TRBD1; CDR3: CASSLFKGQGIHEQYF; DNA: TGTGCCAGCAGTTTATTCAAGGGACAGGGGATCCACGAGCAGTACTTC
J: TRBJ2-1; V: TRBV5-4; size: .; D: TRBD2; CDR3: CASSSDSGRALNEQFF; DNA: TGTGCCAGCAGCTCCGATAGCGGGAGGGCCCTCAATGAGCAGTTCTTC
J: TRBJ2-3; V: TRBV28; size: .; D: .; CDR3: CASSLSFLRDTQYF; DNA: TGTGCCAGCAGTTTATCCTTCTTGCGAGATACGCAGTATTTT
J: TRBJ1-5; V: TRBV28; size: .; D: TRBD1; CDR3: CASSPPQGAWGQPQHF; DNA: TGTGCCAGCAGTCCCCCACAGGGGGCCTGGGGTCAGCCCCAGCATTTT
J: TRBJ1-5; V: TRBV28; size: once; D: .; CDR3: CASTGGHQPQHF; DNA: TGTGCCAGCACGGGAGGTCATCAGCCCCAGCATTTT
J: TRBJ1-3; V: TRBV7-8; size: .; D: .; CDR3: CASSPRQADSGNTIYF; DNA: TGTGCCAGCAGCCCCCGACAGGCAGACTCTGGAAACACCATATATTTT
J: TRBJ1-1; V: TRBV21-1; size: .; D: .; CDR3: CASSLGTGFFEAFF; DNA: TGTGCCAGCAGCCTCGGGACAGGGTTCTTTGAAGCTTTCTTT
J: TRBJ2-3; V: TRBV18; size: .; D: .; CDR3: CASSPRPSSGNTDTQYF; DNA: TGTGCCAGCTCACCAAGGCCGAGTAGCGGTAACACAGATACGCAGTATTTT
J: TRBJ2-7; V: TRBV11-3; size: .; D: TRBD2; CDR3: CASSSSRTAGLAGGQYEQYF; DNA: TGTGCCAGCAGCTCTTCTAGGACGGCGGGACTAGCGGGAGGTCAATACGAGCAGTACTTC
J: TRBJ1-1; V: TRBV4-2; size: .; D: .; CDR3: CASSQGAEAFF; DNA: TGTGCCAGCAGCCAAGGCGCTGAAGCTTTCTTT
J: TRBJ1-4; V: TRBV5-1; size: .; D: TRBD1; CDR3: CASSFSGTAISTNEKLFF; DNA: TGCGCCAGCAGCTTCTCCGGGACAGCCATCTCAACTAATGAAAAACTGTTTTTT
J: TRBJ2-1; V: TRBV5-1; size: .; D: .; CDR3: CASNSLPGGSNEQFF; DNA: TGCGCCAGCAACTCCCTCCCGGGTGGCTCGAATGAGCAGTTCTTC
J: TRBJ2-3; V: TRBV19; size: .; D: .; CDR3: CASSRGPQLDTQYF; DNA: TGTGCCAGTAGTAGAGGCCCCCAGCTAGATACGCAGTATTTT
J: TRBJ1-1; V: TRBV7-8; size: .; D: TRBD1; CDR3: CASSLGTGGTNTEAFF; DNA: TGTGCCAGCAGCTTAGGGACAGGGGGAACGAACACTGAAGCTTTCTTT
J: TRBJ1-5; V: TRBV18; size: .; D: TRBD1; CDR3: CASSPLTGFRPQHF; DNA: TGTGCCAGCTCACCACTGACAGGGTTTCGGCCCCAGCATTTT
J: TRBJ2-7; V: TRBV2; size: .; D: .; CDR3: CASSEQGNSYEQYF; DNA: TGTGCCAGCAGTGAGCAGGGTAACTCCTACGAGCAGTACTTC
J: TRBJ2-7; V: TRBV7-2; size: .; D: .; CDR3: CASSFKADSSYEQYF; DNA: TGTGCCAGCAGCTTTAAGGCGGATTCCTCCTACGAGCAGTACTTC